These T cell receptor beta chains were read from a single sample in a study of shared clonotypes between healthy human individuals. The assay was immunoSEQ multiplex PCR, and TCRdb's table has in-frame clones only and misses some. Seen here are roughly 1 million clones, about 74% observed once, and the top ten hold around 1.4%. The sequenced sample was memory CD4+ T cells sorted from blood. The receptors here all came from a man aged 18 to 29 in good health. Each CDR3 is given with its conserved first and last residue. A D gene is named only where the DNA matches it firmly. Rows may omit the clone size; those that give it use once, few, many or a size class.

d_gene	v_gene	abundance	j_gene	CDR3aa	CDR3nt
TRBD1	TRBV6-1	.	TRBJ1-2	CASSEVTGGYGYTF	TGTGCCAGCAGTGAGGTGACAGGGGGCTATGGCTACACCTTC
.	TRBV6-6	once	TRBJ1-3	CASSFGWGSGNTIYF	TGTGCCAGCAGTTTTGGCTGGGGATCTGGAAACACCATATATTTT
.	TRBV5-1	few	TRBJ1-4	CASSLENGNEKLFF	TGCGCCAGCAGCTTAGAGAACGGGAATGAAAAACTGTTTTTT
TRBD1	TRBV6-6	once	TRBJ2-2	CASSQGQGATGELFF	TGTGCCAGCAGTCAAGGACAGGGAGCCACCGGGGAGCTGTTTTTT
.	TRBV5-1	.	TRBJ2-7	CASSAKGEPYEQYF	TGCGCCAGCAGCGCCAAGGGAGAACCCTACGAGCAGTACTTC
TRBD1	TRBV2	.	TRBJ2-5	CASKRDRGFVETQYF	TGTGCCAGCAAGAGGGACAGGGGGTTTGTAGAGACCCAGTACTTC
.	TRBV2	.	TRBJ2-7	CASSRDRTAVQYF	TGTGCCAGCAGTCGCGACCGGACTGCTGTGCAGTACTTC
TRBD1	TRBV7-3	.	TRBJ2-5	CASSLIGQGWETQYF	TGTGCCAGCAGCTTAATAGGACAGGGGTGGGAGACCCAGTACTTC
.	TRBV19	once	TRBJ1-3	CASSKGLSSGNTIYF	TGTGCCAGTAGTAAAGGCCTGAGCTCTGGAAACACCATATATTTT
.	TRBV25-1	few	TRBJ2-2	CASSEQGWIGELFF	TGTGCCAGCAGTGAGCAGGGCTGGATCGGGGAGCTGTTTTTT
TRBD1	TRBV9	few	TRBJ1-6	CASSSHPDRGVGSPLHF	TGTGCCAGCAGCTCCCATCCCGACAGGGGAGTAGGGTCACCCCTCCACTTT
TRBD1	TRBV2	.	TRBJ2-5	CASKGQRGPGETQYF	TGTGCCAGCAAAGGACAAAGGGGGCCGGGAGAGACCCAGTACTTC
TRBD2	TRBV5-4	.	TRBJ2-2	CASSLASGGAGELFF	TGTGCCAGCAGCTTGGCTAGCGGGGGAGCCGGGGAGCTGTTTTTT
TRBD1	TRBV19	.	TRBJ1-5	CASSNPGTVFFNQPQHF	TGTGCCAGTTCGAACCCCGGGACAGTTTTCTTCAATCAGCCCCAGCATTTT
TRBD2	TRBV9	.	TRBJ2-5	CASSSSGGRETQYF	TGTGCCAGCAGTTCTAGCGGGGGGCGGGAGACCCAGTACTTC
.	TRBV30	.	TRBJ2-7	CAWRPSAGGPYEQYF	TGTGCCTGGAGACCCTCGGCCGGGGGGCCTTACGAGCAGTACTTC
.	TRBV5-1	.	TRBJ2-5	CASSLTSGLQETQYF	TGCGCCAGCAGCTTAACATCCGGACTCCAAGAGACCCAGTACTTC
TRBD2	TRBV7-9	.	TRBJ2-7	CASSLSPTGLVDEQYF	TGTGCCAGCAGCTTAAGTCCTACGGGACTAGTTGACGAGCAGTACTTC
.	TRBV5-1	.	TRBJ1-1	CASSATGLGDTEAFF	TGCGCCAGCAGCGCTACAGGGTTAGGAGACACTGAAGCTTTCTTT
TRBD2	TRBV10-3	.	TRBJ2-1	CAISESGLAAYNEQFF	TGTGCCATCAGTGAGTCGGGACTAGCGGCGTACAATGAGCAGTTCTTC
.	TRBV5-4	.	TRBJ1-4	CASSSGAYKDEKLFF	TGTGCCAGCAGCTCTGGGGCCTACAAGGACGAAAAACTGTTTTTT
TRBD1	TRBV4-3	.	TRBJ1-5	CASSQDTGVGQPQHF	TGCGCCAGCAGCCAGGACACAGGGGTTGGTCAGCCCCAGCATTTT
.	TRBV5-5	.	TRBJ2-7	CASSLGQTPSYEQYF	TGTGCCAGCAGCTTGGGGCAGACTCCTTCCTACGAGCAGTACTTC
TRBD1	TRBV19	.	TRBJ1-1	CASSDRFNTEAFF	TGTGCCAGTTCGGACAGGTTTAACACTGAAGCTTTCTTT
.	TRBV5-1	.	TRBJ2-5	CASSPLMGGGETQYF	TGCGCCAGCAGCCCCTTGATGGGAGGAGGCGAGACCCAGTACTTC
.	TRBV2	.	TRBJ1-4	CASSAGAPAVQKLFF	TGTGCCAGCAGTGCCGGGGCCCCCGCTGTGCAAAAACTGTTTTTT